This T cell receptor (beta chain) was recovered during a study of CD8+CD57+ T cells in acquired aplastic anemia. The V end was cut by 3 bases, the J end by 0 bases, with 13 bases between. The CDR3 totals 16 residues. Germline loops: CDR1 MNHEY, CDR2 SMNVEV (reference sequence). Genomic DNA provided the template from which TCR beta VDJ and CDR3 profiles were obtained. TCRdb processed the reads anew with MiXCR; each CDR3 protein has one entry. The data hold 150,000 to 200,000 distinct CDR3 sequences, with around 60% observed a single time. The rearrangement links TRBV27 to TRBJ2-3, with D possibly being TRBD1 (5 bases). Sequenced: sorted CD4+, CD8+, or CD8+CD57+ T cells (not recorded which) from PBMCs. This clonotype was sampled from a human donor in good health. The CDR3: CASSFIGVYSTDTQYF. CDR3 bases: TGTGCCAGCAGTTTTATAGGGGTTTATAGCACAGATACGCAGTATTTT.